The 10 T cell receptor beta chains below were found in one sample sequenced in a study of blood T cell repertoires in COVID-19. The protocol was immunoSEQ multiplex PCR, while the TCRdb copy is restricted to in-frame clones and leaves out a portion. The sample records fewer than 100,000 clones, 75% to 95% being singletons. The specimen was peripheral blood. The receptor set was obtained from a woman aged 45-59 years in a cohort sampled during active COVID-19.

The J gene is TRBJ2-1, the V gene TRBV6-2 or TRBV6-3; the match to TRBD2 covers 8 bases. Germline V gene lookup returns CDR1 MNHEY and CDR2 SVGEGT. V dropped 7 bases and J dropped 4; count of bases not matched to a gene: 6. This CDR3 has 14 residues. The CDR3 bases are TGTGCCAGCACCCCGGGGGGGAGGTACAATGAGCAGTTCTTC. The encoded protein is CASTPGGRYNEQFF.

The rearrangement joins TRBV11-2 to TRBJ1-3; D call uncertain. This CDR3 comprises 16 residues. From germline, CDR1 is SGHAT and CDR2 FQNNGV. V was clipped by 2 bases and J by 1 base, with 12 bases between them. CDR3 coding DNA: TGTGCCAGCAGCTTAACCGGGAAGAGATCTGGAAACACCATATATTTT. As protein: CASSLTGKRSGNTIYF.

This clone was detected a few times. V gene TRBV10-1 combines with J gene TRBJ2-1, with TRBD1 matching 9 bases. Germline-derived CDR1 and CDR2 are WNHNN and SYGVQD (reference sequence). The CDR3 has 14 residues. V dropped 6 bases and J dropped 10; count of bases not matched to a gene: 10. Here the CDR3 DNA reads TGCGCCAGCAGCCTAGAACAGGGGGCAGGCGAGCAGTTCTTC. Its protein is CASSLEQGAGEQFF.

The chain is built from TRBV4-2 and TRBJ1-1, with a weak D call TRBD1 (6 bases). The length of the CDR3 is 15 residues. Trimming pared 0 bases from V and 1 base from J, leaving 9 bases between. Germline assignment: CDR1 LGHNA and CDR2 YNFKEQ. CDR3 DNA: TGTGCCAGCAGCCAAGAAAGGACAGCGAACACTGAAGCTTTCTTT. This sequence encodes CASSQERTANTEAFF.

This clone was seen just once. This rearrangement joins TRBV20-1 to TRBJ2-1; 9 positions match TRBD2. CDR3 length: 16 amino acids. The J segment lost 9 bases and the V segment lost 3 bases, leaving 15 bases of the junction unmatched. Germline V CDR1 and CDR2: DFQATT, SNEGSKA (reference sequence). The CDR3 loop is CSASSSTSGPFIEQFF. The CDR3 DNA sequence: TGCAGTGCTAGTTCCTCGACTAGCGGTCCCTTTATTGAGCAGTTCTTC.

The J gene is TRBJ2-6, the V gene TRBV11-3; weak D call: TRBD2 (6 bases). In germline, CDR1 is SGHNT, CDR2 YENEEA. The CDR3 sequence is 17 residues long. Between the trimmed V and J ends, which lost 1 base and 3 bases, there was a span of 13 bases. The CDR3 spells CASSLVPGVSGANVLTF. The CDR3 DNA reads TGTGCCAGCAGCTTAGTCCCGGGAGTGAGTGGGGCCAACGTCCTGACTTTC.

The chain carries TRBV12-3 or TRBV12-4 and TRBJ2-1; D is ambiguous. V was clipped by 3 bases and J by 7 bases, with 7 bases between them. This CDR3 has 12 amino acids. The CDR3 reads CASSFSRNEQFF. CDR3 nucleotide sequence: TGTGCCAGCAGTTTTTCTAGAAATGAGCAGTTCTTC.

V and J are TRBV18 and TRBJ2-3, with unresolved D. The CDR3 consists of 14 residues. Trimming cost V 5 bases and J 5 bases, with 14 bases left between them. Germline CDR1 and CDR2: KGHSH and LQKENI. The CDR3 DNA follows: TGTGCCAGCTCATGGGCAGGTGGCGTAGATACGCAGTATTTT. This translates into CASSWAGGVDTQYF.

The V call is TRBV11-3, the J call TRBJ2-2; possible D gene TRBD2, 6 bases. The CDR3 covers 16 residues. Trimming pared 7 bases from V and 1 base from J, leaving 16 bases between. Germline V gives CDR1 SGHNT, CDR2 YENEEA. CDR3 coding DNA: TGTGCCAGCACCGGAGGGTATTTTCAGAACACCGGGGAGCTGTTTTTT. It specifies CASTGGYFQNTGELFF.

The CDR3 spells CASSASGVGGPQHF. The DNA of the CDR3 is TGTGCCAGTAGTGCGTCAGGGGTTGGTGGGCCCCAGCATTTT. V gene TRBV19 combines with J gene TRBJ1-5; TRBD1 is a possible D gene (6 bases). The V gene's germline CDR1 is LNHDA and CDR2 SQIVND (reference sequence). The CDR3 contains 14 residues. Trimming shortened V by 5 bases and J by 9 bases, and 17 bases separated the two germline ends.